The present TCR beta chain was sequenced within a study of shared clonotypes between healthy human individuals. As for this clone: Its cognate antigen is unknown.

Naive CD8 cells lacked CD45RO, underwent positive selection for CCR7 and left out terminally differentiated effector memory CD45RA+ cells. All donors qualified as healthy HIV-negative adults and had experienced no recent acute infections or vaccinations. Using immunoSEQ multiplex PCR, the repertoire was profiled, and TCRdb retains in-frame clones only, with some absent. Seen here are about 800,000 clones, around 96% observed once, and the top ten hold less than 0.25%. Points from the study as a whole: Some naive CD4 clonotypes, roughly 4.5%, turned up in common across several donors.

Germline V gene sequence: CDR1 MNHEY, CDR2 SMNVEV (reference sequence). The CDR3 has 15 residues. V lost 5 bases, J lost 2 bases, and 16 bases lay in between. Sequencing was done on a sample of naive CD8+ T cells sorted from blood. This rearrangement joins TRBV27 to TRBJ2-7, with D perhaps assigned TRBD1 or TRBD2 (5 bases each). The TCR originated in a man aged 25 to 45 in good health. Here the CDR3 DNA reads TGTGCCAGCAGTCTTACTGGGGGAAGTACCTACGAGCAGTACTTC. Protein sequence: CASSLTGGSTYEQYF.